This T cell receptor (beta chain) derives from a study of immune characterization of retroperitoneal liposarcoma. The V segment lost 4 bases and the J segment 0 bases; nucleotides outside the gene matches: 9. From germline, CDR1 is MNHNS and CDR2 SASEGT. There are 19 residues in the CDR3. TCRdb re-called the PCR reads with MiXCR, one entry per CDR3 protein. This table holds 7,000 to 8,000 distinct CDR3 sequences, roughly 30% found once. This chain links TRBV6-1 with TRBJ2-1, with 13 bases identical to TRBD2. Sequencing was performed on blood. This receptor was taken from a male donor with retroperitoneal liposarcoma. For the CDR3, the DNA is TGTGCCAGCAGTGCCACTAGCGGGAGGGCCGAGAGCTCCTACAATGAGCAGTTCTTC. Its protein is CASSATSGRAESSYNEQFF.